These 11 T cell receptor beta chains were sequenced from one sample in a study of shared clonotypes between healthy human individuals. Only in-frame clones appear in the TCRdb table, and some are missing; sequencing was by immunoSEQ multiplex PCR. This sample carries about 2 million clones, roughly 95% of them seen once, and the ten largest clones take under 1.5%. Only CD45RO-negative cells positively selected for CCR7 counted as naive CD8 cells, so terminally differentiated effector memory CD45RA+ cells were excluded. The sample consisted of naive CD8+ T cells sorted from blood. The origin of the receptors is a man between 18 and 29 years old in good health.

The V gene is TRBV2, the J gene TRBJ2-4, with TRBD2 as a possible D gene (6 bases). Germline V gives CDR1 SNHLY, CDR2 FYNNEI. The CDR3 runs to 16 residues. With 1 base removed from V and 6 bases from J, the gap between germline ends came to 16 bases. CDR3 region: CASSEGRGIEGNIQYF. As DNA, the CDR3 is TGTGCCAGCAGTGAAGGGCGGGGTATCGAGGGAAACATTCAGTACTTC. Full variable domain (missing parts from reference TRBV2 and TRBJ2-4): EPEVTQTPSHQVTQMGQEVILRCVPISNHLYFYWYRQILGQKVEFLVSFYNNEISEKSEIFDDQFSVERPDGSNFTLKIRSTKLEDSAMYFCASSEGRGIEGNIQYFGAGTRLSVL.

The chain combines TRBV25-1 with TRBJ1-5; D is unresolved. CDR1 and CDR2 (germline): MGHDK, SYGVNS. Trimming cost V 7 bases and J 1 base, with 17 bases left between them. The CDR3 sequence is 16 residues long. This CDR3 reads CASNGRGLGSNQPQHF. As DNA, the CDR3 is TGTGCCAGCAATGGTCGAGGCCTGGGCAGCAATCAGCCCCAGCATTTT.

This rearrangement joins TRBV27 to TRBJ1-2; 10 bases are a match to TRBD1. Germline loops: CDR1 MNHEY, CDR2 SMNVEV (reference sequence). The CDR3 contains 13 residues. Germline trimming cut 4 bases from V and 8 bases from J; bases unmatched to any gene: 4. CDR3 DNA sequence: TGTGCCAGCAGTTCGGGACAGGGGTTCGGCTACACCTTC. Translation gives CASSSGQGFGYTF.

V and J are TRBV2 and TRBJ2-7; tentatively, D is TRBD1 or TRBD2 (5 bases each). There are 13 residues in the CDR3. Germline V gene sequence: CDR1 SNHLY, CDR2 FYNNEI. Between the trimmed V and J ends, which lost 11 bases and 2 bases, there was a span of 16 bases. Here the CDR3 DNA reads TGTGCCTCGCTGGGGACCCCAGCCTACGAGCAGTACTTC. Translating it yields CASLGTPAYEQYF.

The chain links TRBV5-6 to TRBJ2-7; 13 nucleotides line up with TRBD2. Germline V gives CDR1 SGHDT, CDR2 YYEEEE. This CDR3 region has 17 residues. J gave up 3 bases and V 4 bases, and 10 bases lay outside the gene matches. CDR3 sequence: CASSPSPGTSGIYEQYF. As DNA, the CDR3 is TGTGCCAGCAGCCCCTCCCCGGGGACTAGCGGGATCTACGAGCAGTACTTC.

The rearrangement joins TRBV4-3 to TRBJ2-1; 11 positions agree with TRBD2. CDR3 size: 15 residues. The V gene end was trimmed by 0 bases and the J gene end by 8 bases; junction bases not matched to a gene: 3. From germline, CDR1 is LGHNA and CDR2 YSLEER. CDR3: CASSQELAGVDEQFF. The CDR3 DNA follows: TGCGCCAGCAGCCAAGAACTAGCGGGAGTCGATGAGCAGTTCTTC.

J is TRBJ1-2 and V is TRBV6-1; no definite D call. This CDR3 has 15 residues. V was clipped by 0 bases and J by 4 bases, with 12 bases between them. CDR1 is MNHNS and CDR2 is SASEGT in the germline V gene. The CDR3 here is CASSEAPSLSYGYTF. Written as DNA, the CDR3 is TGTGCCAGCAGTGAAGCGCCAAGCTTGAGCTATGGCTACACCTTC.

The chain carries TRBV11-1 and TRBJ2-7; D possibly corresponds to TRBD2 (7 bases). Germline assignment: CDR1 SGHAT and CDR2 FQDESV (reference sequence). The CDR3 sequence is 16 residues long. The ends were cut back, 4 bases at V and 2 bases at J, with 18 bases in the middle. CDR3 in DNA: TGTGCCAGCAGCTGGGGCGGGGGCCTCACCCCCTACGAGCAGTACTTC. Its translation is CASSWGGGLTPYEQYF.

The rearrangement joins TRBV5-6 to TRBJ1-6; perhaps TRBD1 as D (5 bases). The V and J ends lost 2 bases and 3 bases respectively, with 9 bases between them. Germline-derived CDR1 and CDR2 are SGHDT and YYEEEE. The CDR3 loop spans 15 amino acids. CDR3 residues: CASSFGTGYNSPLHF. In nucleotides, the CDR3 is TGTGCCAGCAGCTTCGGGACCGGCTATAATTCACCCCTCCACTTT.

The chain has TRBV19 and TRBJ2-1; perhaps D is TRBD1 or TRBD2 (6 bases each). Trimming left V 4 bases short and J 0 bases short, with 10 bases between. The CDR3 has 15 amino acids. From germline, CDR1 is LNHDA and CDR2 SQIVND (reference sequence). The CDR3 is CASSSRGGSYNEQFF. CDR3 sequence (DNA): TGTGCCAGTAGTAGCAGGGGAGGCTCCTACAATGAGCAGTTCTTC. The entire variable domain, with the rest obtained from reference TRBV19 and TRBJ2-1, is as follows: DGGITQSPKYLFRKEGQNVTLSCEQNLNHDAMYWYRQDPGQGLRLIYYSQIVNDFQKGDIAEGYSVSREKKESFPLTVTSAQKNPTAFYLCASSSRGGSYNEQFFGPGTRLTVL.

The CDR3 is CASSTGLAGGFHEQYF. The CDR3 nucleotides are TGTGCCAGCAGCACAGGACTAGCGGGAGGGTTCCACGAGCAGTACTTC. The chain recombines TRBV7-2 with TRBJ2-7; 15 nucleotides line up with TRBD2. J gave up 5 bases and V 5 bases, and 7 bases lay outside the gene matches. This CDR3 has 16 residues. Germline CDR1 and CDR2: SGHTA and FQGNSA.